Described below is a single T cell receptor beta chain sequence and its context. Its target is not known. TCRdb re-analysed the reads in MiXCR, keeping a single row per CDR3 protein. There are under 350,000 distinct CDR3 sequences in the sample; more than 8% occur only once, and 3.5% to 4.5% lies in the top ten. This CDR3 has 14 amino acids. V trimming: 1 base; J trimming: 4 bases; junction bases outside the gene matches: 6. The germline V gene has CDR1 DFQATT and CDR2 SNEGSKA (reference sequence). These data belong to a study of T cell repertoires in cytomegalovirus infection. Study at large: Public TCR beta signatures provided an indication of both CMV infection and a matching HLA type. Findings and limits, study-wide: Identification of carriers of CMV plus the relevant HLA was performed using cumulative public TCR beta family frequency. There were HLA-C-restricted CMV-specific TCR beta clonotypes dominating the ex vivo response.

Sequencing used PBMCs. V and J are TRBV20-1 and TRBJ2-7; 8 bases are a match to TRBD1. The sequence derives from a human donor in good health (CMV status not recorded). Some clones in this sample may be carry-over from other donors' samples. The CDR3 protein is CSARVGTGGYEQYF. CDR3 DNA: TGCAGTGCTAGAGTAGGCACAGGGGGGTACGAGCAGTACTTC.